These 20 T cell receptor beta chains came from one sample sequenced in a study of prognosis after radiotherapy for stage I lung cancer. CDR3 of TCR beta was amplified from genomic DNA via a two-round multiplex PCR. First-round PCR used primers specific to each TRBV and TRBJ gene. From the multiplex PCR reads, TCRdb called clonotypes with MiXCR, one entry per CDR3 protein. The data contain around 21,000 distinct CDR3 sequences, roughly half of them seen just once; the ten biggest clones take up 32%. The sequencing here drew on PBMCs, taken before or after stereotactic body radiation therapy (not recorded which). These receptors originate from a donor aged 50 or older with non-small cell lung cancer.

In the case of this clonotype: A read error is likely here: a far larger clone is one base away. The DNA for the CDR3 is TGTGCCAACAGGGGCCTAAGGGGCAATCATCCCCAGCATTTT. As protein: CANRGLRGNHPQHF. V and J are TRBV6-4 and TRBJ1-5; the match to TRBD1 covers 7 bases. The V gene's germline CDR1 is MRHNA and CDR2 SNTAGT. The CDR3 spans 14 residues.

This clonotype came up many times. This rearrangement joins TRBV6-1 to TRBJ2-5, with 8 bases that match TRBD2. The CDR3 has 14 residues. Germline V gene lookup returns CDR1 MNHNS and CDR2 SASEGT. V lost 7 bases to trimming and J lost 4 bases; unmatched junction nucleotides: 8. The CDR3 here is CASTQAGVGETQYF. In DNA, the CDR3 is TGTGCCAGCACCCAAGCGGGAGTGGGAGAGACCCAGTACTTC.

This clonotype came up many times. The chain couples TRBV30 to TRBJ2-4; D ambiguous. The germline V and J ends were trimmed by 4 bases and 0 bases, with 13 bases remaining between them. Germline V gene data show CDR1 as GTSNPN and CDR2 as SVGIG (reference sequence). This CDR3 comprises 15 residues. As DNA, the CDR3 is TGTGCCTGGACCACTCCTATTCTAGCCAAAAACATTCAGTACTTC. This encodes CAWTTPILAKNIQYF.

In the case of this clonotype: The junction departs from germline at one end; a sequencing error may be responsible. Written as DNA, the CDR3 is TGTGCCAGCAGCCTAGAGGGCGCGGCAGGGATTGTTCGCACCGGGGAGCTGTTTTTT. Protein product: CASSLEGAAGIVRTGELFF. The rearrangement uses TRBV11-2 and TRBJ2-2; D could derive from TRBD1 or TRBD2 (5 bases each). This CDR3 comprises 19 residues. Germline CDR1 SGHAT, CDR2 FQNNGV.

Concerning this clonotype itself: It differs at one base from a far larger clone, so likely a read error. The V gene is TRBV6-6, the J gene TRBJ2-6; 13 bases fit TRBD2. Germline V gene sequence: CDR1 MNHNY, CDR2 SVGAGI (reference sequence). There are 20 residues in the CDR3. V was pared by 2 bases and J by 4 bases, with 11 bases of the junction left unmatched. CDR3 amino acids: CASSYAVLAGGSAGANVLTF. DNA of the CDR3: TGTGCCAGCAGTTACGCGGTACTAGCGGGAGGGAGTGCCGGGGCCAACGTCCTGACTTTC.

The CDR3 here is CASSEVSGANVLTF. In DNA, the CDR3 is TGTGCCAGCAGTGAGGTCTCTGGGGCCAACGTCCTGACTTTC. The rearrangement links TRBV2 to TRBJ2-6; D unclear. CDR1 and CDR2 from the germline V gene are SNHLY and FYNNEI. The V gene lost 3 bases and the J gene lost 0 bases, with 3 bases spanning the gap. This CDR3 is built from 14 residues.

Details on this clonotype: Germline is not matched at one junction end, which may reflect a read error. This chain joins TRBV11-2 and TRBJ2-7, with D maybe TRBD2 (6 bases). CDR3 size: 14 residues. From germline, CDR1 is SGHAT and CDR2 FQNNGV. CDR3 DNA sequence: TGCGCCAGAAGTGATACCCCCGGGAGTAACGAGCAGTACTTC. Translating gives CARSDTPGSNEQYF.

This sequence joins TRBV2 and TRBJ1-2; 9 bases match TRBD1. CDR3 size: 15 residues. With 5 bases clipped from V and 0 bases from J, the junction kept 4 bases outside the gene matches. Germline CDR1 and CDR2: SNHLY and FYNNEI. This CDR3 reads CASSLTGGANYGYTF. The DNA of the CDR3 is TGTGCCAGCAGTCTAACAGGGGGCGCTAACTATGGCTACACCTTC.

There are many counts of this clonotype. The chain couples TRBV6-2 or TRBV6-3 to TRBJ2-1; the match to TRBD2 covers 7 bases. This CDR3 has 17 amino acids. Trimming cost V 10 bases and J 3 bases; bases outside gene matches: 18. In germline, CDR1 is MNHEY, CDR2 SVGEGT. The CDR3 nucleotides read TGTGCCACTAGACCCTTTGGGGGGGAGGCCCTCTACAATGAGCAGTTCTTC. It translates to CATRPFGGEALYNEQFF.

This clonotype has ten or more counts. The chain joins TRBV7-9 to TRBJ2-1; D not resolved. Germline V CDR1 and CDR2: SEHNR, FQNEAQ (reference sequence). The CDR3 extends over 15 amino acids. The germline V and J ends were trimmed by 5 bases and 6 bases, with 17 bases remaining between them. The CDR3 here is CASSPSPTRANEQFF. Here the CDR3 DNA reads TGTGCCAGCAGCCCTTCTCCCACCCGCGCCAATGAGCAGTTCTTC.

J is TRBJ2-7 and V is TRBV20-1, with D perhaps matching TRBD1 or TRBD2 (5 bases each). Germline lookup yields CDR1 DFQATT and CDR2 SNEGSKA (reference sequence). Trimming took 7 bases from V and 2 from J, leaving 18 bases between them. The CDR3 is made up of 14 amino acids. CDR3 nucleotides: TGCAGTGTTCACCCGGGGCAGATACCCTACGAGCAGTACTTC. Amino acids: CSVHPGQIPYEQYF.

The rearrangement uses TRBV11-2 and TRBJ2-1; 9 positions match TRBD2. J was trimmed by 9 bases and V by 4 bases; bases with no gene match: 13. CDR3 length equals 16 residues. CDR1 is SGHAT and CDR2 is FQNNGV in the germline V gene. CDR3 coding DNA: TGTGCCAGCAGCTCCCTGAGCGGGAGGCCCCACCGTGAGCAGTTCTTC. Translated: CASSSLSGRPHREQFF.

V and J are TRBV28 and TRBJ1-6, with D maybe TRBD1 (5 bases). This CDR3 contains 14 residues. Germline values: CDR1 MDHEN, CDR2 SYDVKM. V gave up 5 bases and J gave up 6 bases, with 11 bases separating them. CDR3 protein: CASSVGGANSPLHF. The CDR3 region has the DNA TGTGCCAGCAGTGTAGGTGGGGCTAATTCACCCCTCCACTTT.

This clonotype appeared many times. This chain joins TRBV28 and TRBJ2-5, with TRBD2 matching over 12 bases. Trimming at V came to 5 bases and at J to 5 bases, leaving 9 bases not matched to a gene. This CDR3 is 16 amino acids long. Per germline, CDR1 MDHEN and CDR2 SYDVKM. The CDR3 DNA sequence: TGTGCCAGCAGTCCCCGGACTAGCGGGAATGTTGAGACCCAGTACTTC. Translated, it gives CASSPRTSGNVETQYF.

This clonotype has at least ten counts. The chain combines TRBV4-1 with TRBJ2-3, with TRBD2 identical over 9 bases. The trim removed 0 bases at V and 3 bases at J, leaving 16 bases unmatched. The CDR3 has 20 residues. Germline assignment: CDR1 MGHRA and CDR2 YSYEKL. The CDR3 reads CASSQDDLAGVVGLTDTQYF. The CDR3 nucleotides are TGCGCCAGCAGCCAAGATGATTTAGCGGGAGTTGTCGGGTTAACAGATACGCAGTATTTT.

The CDR3 DNA reads TGTGCCAGCAGTTTATCCTTCGGACAGAACTATGGCTACACCTTC. Translating it yields CASSLSFGQNYGYTF. V and J are TRBV27 and TRBJ1-2, with a weak D call TRBD1 (6 bases). The V gene's germline CDR1 is MNHEY and CDR2 SMNVEV (reference sequence). This CDR3 comprises 15 residues. Trimming left V 0 bases short and J 2 bases short, with 10 bases between.

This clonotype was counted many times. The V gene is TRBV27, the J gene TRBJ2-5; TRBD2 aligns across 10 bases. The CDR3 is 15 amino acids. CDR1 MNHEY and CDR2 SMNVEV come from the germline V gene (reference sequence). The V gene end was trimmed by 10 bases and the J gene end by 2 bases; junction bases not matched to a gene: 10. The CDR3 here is CATGQTSGSQETQYF. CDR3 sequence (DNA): TGTGCCACCGGACAGACTAGCGGGTCTCAAGAGACCCAGTACTTC.

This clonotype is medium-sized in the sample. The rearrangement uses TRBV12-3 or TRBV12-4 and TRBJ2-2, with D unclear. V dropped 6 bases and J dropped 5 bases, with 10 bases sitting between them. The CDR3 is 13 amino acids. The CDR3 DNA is TGTGCCAGCAGCTCCACGGAAACCGGGGAGCTGTTTTTT. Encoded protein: CASSSTETGELFF.

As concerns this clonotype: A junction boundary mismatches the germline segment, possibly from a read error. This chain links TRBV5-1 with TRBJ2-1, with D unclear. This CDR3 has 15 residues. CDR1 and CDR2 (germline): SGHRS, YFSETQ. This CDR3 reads CASSLVQSSYNEQLF. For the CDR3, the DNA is TGCGCCAGCAGCTTGGTACAGAGCTCCTACAATGAGCAGCTCTTC.

DNA for the CDR3: TGTGCCAGCAGCCCACACAAAGGGACTAGCGGTCGCACAGATACGCAGTATTTT. As protein: CASSPHKGTSGRTDTQYF. The V call is TRBV7-9, the J call TRBJ2-3; 11 bases line up with TRBD2. This CDR3 contains 18 residues. Germline V CDR1 and CDR2: SEHNR, FQNEAQ (reference sequence). Trimming removed 5 bases from V and 1 base from J; junction bases left unmatched: 11.